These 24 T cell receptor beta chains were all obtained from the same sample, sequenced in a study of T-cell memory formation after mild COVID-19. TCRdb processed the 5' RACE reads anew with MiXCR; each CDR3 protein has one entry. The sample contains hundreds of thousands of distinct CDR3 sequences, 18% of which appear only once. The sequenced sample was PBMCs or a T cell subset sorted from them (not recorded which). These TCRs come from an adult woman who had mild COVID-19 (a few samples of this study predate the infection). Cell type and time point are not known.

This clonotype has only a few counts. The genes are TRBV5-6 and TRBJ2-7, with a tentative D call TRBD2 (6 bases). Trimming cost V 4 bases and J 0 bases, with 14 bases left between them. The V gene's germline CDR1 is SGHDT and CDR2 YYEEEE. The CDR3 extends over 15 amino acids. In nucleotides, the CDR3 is TGTGCCAGCAGCAAGGGCCGGGACTCCTCCTACGAGCAGTACTTC. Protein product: CASSKGRDSSYEQYF.

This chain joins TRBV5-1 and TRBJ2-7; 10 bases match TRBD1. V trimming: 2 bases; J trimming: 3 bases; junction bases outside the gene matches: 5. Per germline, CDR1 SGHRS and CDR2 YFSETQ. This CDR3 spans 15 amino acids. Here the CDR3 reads CASSFGTGDYYEQYF. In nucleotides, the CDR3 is TGCGCCAGCAGCTTCGGGACAGGGGATTACTACGAGCAGTACTTC.

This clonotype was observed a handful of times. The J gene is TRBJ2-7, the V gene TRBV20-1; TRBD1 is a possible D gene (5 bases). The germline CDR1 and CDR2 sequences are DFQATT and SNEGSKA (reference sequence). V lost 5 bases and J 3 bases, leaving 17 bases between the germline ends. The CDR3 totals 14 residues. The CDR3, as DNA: TGCAGTGCTCGACGCTTCCCGACAGTCTACGAGCAGTACTTC. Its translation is CSARRFPTVYEQYF.

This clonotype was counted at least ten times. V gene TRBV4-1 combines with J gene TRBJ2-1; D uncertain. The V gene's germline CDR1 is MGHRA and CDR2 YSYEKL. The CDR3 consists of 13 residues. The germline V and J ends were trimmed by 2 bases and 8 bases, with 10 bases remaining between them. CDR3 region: CASSQSFQDEQFF. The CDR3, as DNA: TGCGCCAGCAGCCAATCCTTCCAAGATGAGCAGTTCTTC.

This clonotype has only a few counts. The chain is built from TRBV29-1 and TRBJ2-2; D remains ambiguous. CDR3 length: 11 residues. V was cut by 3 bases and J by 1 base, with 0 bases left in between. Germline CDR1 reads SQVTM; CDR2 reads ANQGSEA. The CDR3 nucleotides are TGCAGCGTTGAGAACACCGGGGAGCTGTTTTTT. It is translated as CSVENTGELFF.

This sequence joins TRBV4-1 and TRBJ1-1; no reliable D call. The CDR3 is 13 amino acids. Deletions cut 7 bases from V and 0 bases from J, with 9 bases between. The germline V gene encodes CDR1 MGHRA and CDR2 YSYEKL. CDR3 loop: CASIGEMNTEAFF. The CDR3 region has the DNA TGCGCCAGCATCGGGGAGATGAACACTGAAGCTTTCTTT.

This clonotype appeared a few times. CDR3 DNA: TGTGCCAGCAGCTTAAGTTCGATCAGGGGCCACTACGAGCAGTACTTC. Translated: CASSLSSIRGHYEQYF. The chain carries TRBV7-2 and TRBJ2-7; perhaps TRBD1 as D (6 bases). V was clipped by 2 bases and J by 3 bases, with 17 bases between them. The CDR3 consists of 16 residues. CDR1 and CDR2 from the germline V gene are SGHTA and FQGNSA.

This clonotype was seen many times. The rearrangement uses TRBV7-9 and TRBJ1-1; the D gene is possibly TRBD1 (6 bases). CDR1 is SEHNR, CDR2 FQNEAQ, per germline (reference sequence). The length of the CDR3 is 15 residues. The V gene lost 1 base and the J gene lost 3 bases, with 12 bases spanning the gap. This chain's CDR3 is CASSLVWGHHTEAFF. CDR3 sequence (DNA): TGTGCCAGCAGCTTAGTTTGGGGACATCACACTGAAGCTTTCTTT.

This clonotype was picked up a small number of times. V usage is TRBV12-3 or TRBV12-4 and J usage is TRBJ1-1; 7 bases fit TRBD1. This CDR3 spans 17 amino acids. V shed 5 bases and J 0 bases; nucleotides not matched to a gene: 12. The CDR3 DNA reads TGTGCCAGCAGTAACTCTAGGAGGACAGGAATGAACACTGAAGCTTTCTTT. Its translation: CASSNSRRTGMNTEAFF.

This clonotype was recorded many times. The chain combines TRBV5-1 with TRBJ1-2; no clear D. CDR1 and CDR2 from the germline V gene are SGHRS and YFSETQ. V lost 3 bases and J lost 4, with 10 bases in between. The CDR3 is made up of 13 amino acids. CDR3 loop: CASSSDGFYGYTF. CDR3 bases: TGCGCCAGCAGCTCGGACGGATTCTATGGCTACACCTTC.

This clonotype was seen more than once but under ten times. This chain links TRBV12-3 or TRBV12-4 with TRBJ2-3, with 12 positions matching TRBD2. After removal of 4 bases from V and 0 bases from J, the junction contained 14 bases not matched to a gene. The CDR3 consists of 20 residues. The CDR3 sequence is CASSSPHRLAGGPSTDTQYF. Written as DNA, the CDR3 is TGTGCCAGCAGTTCCCCCCATCGGCTAGCGGGAGGGCCGAGCACAGATACGCAGTATTTT.

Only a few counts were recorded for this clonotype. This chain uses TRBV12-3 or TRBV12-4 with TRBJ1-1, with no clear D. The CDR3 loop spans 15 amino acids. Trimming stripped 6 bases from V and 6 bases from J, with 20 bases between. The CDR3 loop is CASSPSGIRYPEAFF. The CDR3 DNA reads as TGTGCCAGCAGCCCATCGGGAATACGGTACCCTGAAGCTTTCTTT.

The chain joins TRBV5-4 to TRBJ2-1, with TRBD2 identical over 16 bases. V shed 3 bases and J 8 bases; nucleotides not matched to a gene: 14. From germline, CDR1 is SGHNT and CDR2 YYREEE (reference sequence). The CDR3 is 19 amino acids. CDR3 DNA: TGTGCCAGCAGCTCCCCCGGGACTAGCGGGAGGGCCAGGTTGGATGAGCAGTTCTTC. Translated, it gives CASSSPGTSGRARLDEQFF.

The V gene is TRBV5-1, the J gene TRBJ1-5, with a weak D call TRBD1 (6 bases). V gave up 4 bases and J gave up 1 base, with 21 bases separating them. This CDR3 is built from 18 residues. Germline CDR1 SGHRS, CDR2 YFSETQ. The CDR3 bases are TGCGCCAGCAGCGCGACGCGGGGGCCTCCTGAGAGCAATCAGCCCCAGCATTTT. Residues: CASSATRGPPESNQPQHF.

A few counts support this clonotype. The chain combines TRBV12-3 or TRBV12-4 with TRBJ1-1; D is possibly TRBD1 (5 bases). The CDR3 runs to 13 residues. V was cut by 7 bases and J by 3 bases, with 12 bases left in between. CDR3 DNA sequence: TGTGCCAGCAAAAATCAGGGTGACACTGAAGCTTTCTTT. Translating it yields CASKNQGDTEAFF.

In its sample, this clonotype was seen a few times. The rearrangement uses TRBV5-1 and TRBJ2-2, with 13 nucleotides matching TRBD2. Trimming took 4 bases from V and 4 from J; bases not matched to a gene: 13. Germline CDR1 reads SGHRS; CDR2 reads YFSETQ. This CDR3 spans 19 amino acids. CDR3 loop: CASSGGLAGLPESTGELFF. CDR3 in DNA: TGCGCCAGCAGCGGGGGACTAGCGGGGTTGCCCGAATCCACCGGGGAGCTGTTTTTT.

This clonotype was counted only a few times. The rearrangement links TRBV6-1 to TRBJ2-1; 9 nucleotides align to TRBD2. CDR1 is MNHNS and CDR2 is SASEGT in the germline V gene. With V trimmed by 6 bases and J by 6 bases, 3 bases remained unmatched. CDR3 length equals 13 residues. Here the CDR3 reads CASRASGTNEQFF. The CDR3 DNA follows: TGTGCCAGCAGGGCTAGCGGGACCAATGAGCAGTTCTTC.

CDR3 sequence reads: CASSQGSQNTEAFF. For the CDR3, the DNA is TGTGCCAGCAGCCAAGGCAGTCAGAACACTGAAGCTTTCTTT. The V gene is TRBV3-1, the J gene TRBJ1-1; D not resolved. The CDR3 is made up of 14 amino acids. The germline V gene encodes CDR1 LGHDT and CDR2 YNNKEL (reference sequence). V shed 1 base and J shed 1 base, with 7 bases lying between them.

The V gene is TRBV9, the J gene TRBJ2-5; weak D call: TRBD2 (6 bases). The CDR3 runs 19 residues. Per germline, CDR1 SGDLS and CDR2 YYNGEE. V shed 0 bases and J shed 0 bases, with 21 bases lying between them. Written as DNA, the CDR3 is TGTGCCAGCAGCGTAGATATGAGGGAGGTGGGGCCCCACCAAGAGACCCAGTACTTC. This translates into CASSVDMREVGPHQETQYF.

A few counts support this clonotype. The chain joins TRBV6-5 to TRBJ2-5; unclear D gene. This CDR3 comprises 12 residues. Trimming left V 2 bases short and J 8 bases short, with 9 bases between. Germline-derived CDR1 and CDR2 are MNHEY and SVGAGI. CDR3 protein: CASSYGWGTQYF. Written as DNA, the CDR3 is TGTGCCAGCAGTTACGGGTGGGGAACCCAGTACTTC.

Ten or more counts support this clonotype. DNA for the CDR3: TGCGCCAGCAGCCAAGTCGCGGGAGGCCACTCCTACGAGCAGTACTTC. Its protein is CASSQVAGGHSYEQYF. The rearrangement joins TRBV4-3 to TRBJ2-7; 8 nucleotides line up with TRBD2. V was pared by 1 base and J by 0 bases, with 5 bases of the junction left unmatched. CDR1 is LGHNA, CDR2 YSLEER, per germline. This CDR3 has 16 residues.

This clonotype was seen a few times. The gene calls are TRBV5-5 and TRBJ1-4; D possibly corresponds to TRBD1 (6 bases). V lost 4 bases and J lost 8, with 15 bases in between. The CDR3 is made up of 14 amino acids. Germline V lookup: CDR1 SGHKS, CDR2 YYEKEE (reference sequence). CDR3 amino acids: CASSRLHRGEKLFF. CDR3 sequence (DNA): TGTGCCAGCAGCCGATTACATAGGGGGGAAAAACTGTTTTTT.

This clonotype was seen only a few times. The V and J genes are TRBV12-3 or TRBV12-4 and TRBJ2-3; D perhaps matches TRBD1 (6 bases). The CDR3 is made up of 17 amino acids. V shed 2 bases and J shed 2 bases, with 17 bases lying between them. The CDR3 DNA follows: TGTGCCAGCAGTTTAAAAAGGGCAGGGGCTCTCACAGATACGCAGTATTTT. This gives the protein CASSLKRAGALTDTQYF.

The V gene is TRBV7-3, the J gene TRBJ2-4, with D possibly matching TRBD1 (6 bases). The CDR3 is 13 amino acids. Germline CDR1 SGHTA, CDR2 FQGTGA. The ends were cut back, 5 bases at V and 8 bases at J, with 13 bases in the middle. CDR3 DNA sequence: TGTGCCAGCAGCCCAGGACAGTCGGACATTCAGTACTTC. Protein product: CASSPGQSDIQYF.